The 28 T cell receptor beta chains in this list originate from one sample, sequenced in a study of blood T cell repertoires in COVID-19. TCRdb's table, derived via immunoSEQ multiplex PCR, lists solely in-frame clones and lacks some. The repertoire has about 330,000 clones, 85% to 90% of them found once; the top ten carry approximately 4%. Source material: peripheral blood. These receptors were collected from a woman aged 50 to 60 with active or convalescent COVID-19.

This rearrangement joins TRBV1 to TRBJ2-2; the table's D call TRBD2 went unverified against the DNA. TRBV1 constitutes a pseudogene. CDR3 size: 17 residues. The CDR3 here is CTSSQGDRTSKSGELFF. In nucleotides, the CDR3 is TGCACCAGCAGCCAAGGTGATCGGACTAGCAAATCCGGGGAGCTGTTTTTT.

The rearrangement joins TRBV20-1 to TRBJ1-2, with D hard to call. CDR1 is DFQATT, CDR2 SNEGSKA, per germline (reference sequence). V was trimmed by 3 bases and J by 4 bases, leaving 12 bases between them. The CDR3 contains 13 residues. In nucleotides, the CDR3 is TGCAGTGCTAGTGTGGCCCCCTCCTATGGCTACACCTTC. Translating gives CSASVAPSYGYTF.

This clone has just a few counts. The V call is TRBV5-1, the J call TRBJ2-2; D is possibly TRBD1 (5 bases). Trimming removed 0 bases at V and 0 bases at J, with 9 bases between. The germline CDR1 and CDR2 sequences are SGHRS and YFSETQ. The CDR3 has 16 residues. The CDR3, as DNA: TGCGCCAGCAGCTTGGATGGACAAGCGAACACCGGGGAGCTGTTTTTT. It encodes CASSLDGQANTGELFF.

The chain is built from TRBV13 and TRBJ2-7; 7 bases line up with TRBD2. V lost 5 bases and J lost 2; bases outside the gene matches: 3. Germline V gene sequence: CDR1 PRHDT, CDR2 FYEKMQ (reference sequence). This CDR3 region has 13 residues. The DNA for the CDR3 is TGTGCCAGCAGCACCGGGACTACCTACGAGCAGTACTTC. Its translation: CASSTGTTYEQYF.

The chain combines TRBV7-6 with TRBJ2-3; D is possibly TRBD2 (5 bases). The germline V and J ends were trimmed by 1 base and 1 base, with 9 bases remaining between them. In germline, CDR1 is SGHVS, CDR2 FNYEAQ. This CDR3 has 15 amino acids. Here the CDR3 DNA reads TGTGCCAGCAGCTTAGTGCGGGTGGGCACAGATACGCAGTATTTT. Its translation is CASSLVRVGTDTQYF.

The gene calls are TRBV6-5 and TRBJ1-1, with D hard to call. The CDR3 extends over 14 amino acids. V was pared by 7 bases and J by 3 bases, with 15 bases between. Germline V CDR1 and CDR2: MNHEY, SVGAGI. CDR3 bases: TGTGCCAGCAAGCTACTTGACGGGGACACTGAAGCTTTCTTT. Its translation is CASKLLDGDTEAFF.

The chain carries TRBV6-5 and TRBJ1-1; D not certain. V was pared by 0 bases and J by 8 bases, with 10 bases between. Looked up from germline, CDR1 is MNHEY and CDR2 is SVGAGI. This CDR3 is 13 amino acids long. The CDR3 reads CASSYSTSREAFF. CDR3 DNA sequence: TGTGCCAGCAGTTACTCTACCTCTCGGGAAGCTTTCTTT.

The chain recombines TRBV2 with TRBJ2-5, with a possible D match to TRBD2 (6 bases). The germline V gene has CDR1 SNHLY and CDR2 FYNNEI. This CDR3 has 13 residues. Trimming removed 2 bases from V and 8 bases from J, with 12 bases in between. As DNA, the CDR3 is TGTGCCAGCAGTGAATGGGGGGTCTCAACCCAGTACTTC. It encodes CASSEWGVSTQYF.

The chain uses TRBV27 and TRBJ1-5, with D hard to call. CDR1 MNHEY and CDR2 SMNVEV come from the germline V gene (reference sequence). This CDR3 comprises 16 residues. V was trimmed by 5 bases and J by 3 bases, leaving 17 bases between them. The CDR3 loop is CASSPHRRVPNQPQHF. The CDR3 DNA reads TGTGCCAGCAGTCCACACCGGAGGGTCCCCAATCAGCCCCAGCATTTT.

This clone has a handful of counts. The chain combines TRBV11-2 with TRBJ1-2; 7 bases map to TRBD1. The length of the CDR3 is 15 residues. Germline CDR1 and CDR2: SGHAT and FQNNGV. Losses at the gene ends were 5 bases for V and 6 bases for J; bases not matched to a gene: 12. The CDR3 DNA reads as TGTGCCAGCAGCCGCGGTGGCAGGGGGGCAGATGGCTACACCTTC. Translated, it gives CASSRGGRGADGYTF.

The J gene is TRBJ2-5, the V gene TRBV27, with 7 bases identical to TRBD1. Trimming took 5 bases from V and 1 from J; bases not matched to a gene: 10. From germline, CDR1 is MNHEY and CDR2 SMNVEV (reference sequence). The CDR3 has 16 residues. CDR3 amino acids: CASSAPGTDLQETQYF. DNA of the CDR3: TGTGCCAGCAGTGCCCCCGGGACAGATCTCCAAGAGACCCAGTACTTC.

J is TRBJ2-2 and V is TRBV6-2 or TRBV6-3; 10 positions match TRBD2. The CDR3 extends over 17 amino acids. V lost 2 bases, J lost 1 base, and 4 bases stayed unmatched. Germline CDR1 MNHEY, CDR2 SVGEGT. In DNA form, the CDR3 reads TGTGCCAGCAGTTACACGCTAGCGGGAGTGAACACCGGGGAGCTGTTTTTT. Translated, it gives CASSYTLAGVNTGELFF.

The V and J genes are TRBV27 and TRBJ1-5, with D possibly matching TRBD1 (6 bases). The CDR3 is 16 amino acids. Germline CDR1 and CDR2: MNHEY and SMNVEV (reference sequence). The ends were cut back, 1 base at V and 2 bases at J, with 12 bases in the middle. The CDR3 sequence is CASSLFGGAGNQPQHF. The CDR3 region has the DNA TGTGCCAGCAGTTTATTTGGGGGGGCCGGCAATCAGCCCCAGCATTTT.

Comments on this clone: A read error may account for a junction end that differs from germline. V usage is TRBV28 and J usage is TRBJ1-5; 7 bases are shared with TRBD1. Germline CDR1 MDHEN, CDR2 SYDVKM. The CDR3 sequence is 12 residues long. The CDR3 nucleotides are TGTGCCAGCAGTTTGAAGACAGGGACGGCAATTTTT. This gives the protein CASSLKTGTAIF.

The rearrangement uses TRBV29-1 and TRBJ2-3, with 9 bases aligning to TRBD2. Germline V gene sequence: CDR1 SQVTM, CDR2 ANQGSEA. Trimming removed 3 bases from V and 5 bases from J; junction bases left unmatched: 6. This CDR3 has 14 residues. CDR3 amino acids: CSVEARGGIDTQYF. DNA for the CDR3: TGCAGCGTTGAGGCGCGGGGGGGCATAGATACGCAGTATTTT.

The chain couples TRBV5-1 to TRBJ1-2; D remains unclear. V gave up 5 bases and J gave up 4 bases, with 9 bases separating them. The germline V gene has CDR1 SGHRS and CDR2 YFSETQ. The length of the CDR3 is 12 residues. CDR3 nucleotide sequence: TGCGCCAGCAGTCACGGGATCTATGGCTACACCTTC. This translates into CASSHGIYGYTF.

The CDR3 spells CASSLHREQFF. The CDR3 region has the DNA TGTGCCAGCAGCCTCCACCGGGAGCAGTTCTTC. The chain recombines TRBV25-1 with TRBJ2-1; D remains ambiguous. There are 11 residues in the CDR3. Germline values: CDR1 MGHDK, CDR2 SYGVNS. V dropped 6 bases and J dropped 10 bases, with 10 bases sitting between them.

Only one count was recorded for this clone. V is TRBV6-6 and J is TRBJ1-2, with 7 bases fitting TRBD1. The CDR3 has 13 amino acids. Germline values: CDR1 MNHNY, CDR2 SVGAGI (reference sequence). V shed 2 bases, J shed 6 bases, and the junction held 3 bases outside the gene matches. The chain's CDR3 is CASSYNTGDGYTF. In DNA form, the CDR3 reads TGTGCCAGCAGTTACAATACAGGGGATGGCTACACCTTC.

The chain carries TRBV15 and TRBJ1-1, with D maybe TRBD1 (6 bases). The V end was cut by 9 bases, the J end by 0 bases, with 17 bases between. Germline loops: CDR1 LNHNV, CDR2 YYDKDF (reference sequence). CDR3 length: 15 amino acids. CDR3 amino acids: CATWPGERMNTEAFF. The CDR3 nucleotides are TGTGCCACTTGGCCAGGGGAGAGGATGAACACTGAAGCTTTCTTT. Full variable domain (remainder filled in from reference TRBV15 and TRBJ1-1): DAMVIQNPRYQVTQFGKPVTLSCSQTLNHNVMYWYQQKSSQAPKLLFHYYDKDFNNEADTPDNFQSRRPNTSFCFLDIRSPGLGDTAMYLCATWPGERMNTEAFFGQGTRLTVV.

This clone was recorded once. V gene TRBV28 combines with J gene TRBJ2-1; 9 nucleotides line up with TRBD2. Germline V CDR1 and CDR2: MDHEN, SYDVKM. Losses at the gene ends were 3 bases for V and 6 bases for J; bases not matched to a gene: 12. The CDR3 has 17 amino acids. The CDR3 here is CASSFYLAGGGGNEQFF. CDR3 sequence (DNA): TGTGCCAGCAGTTTTTACCTGGCGGGAGGGGGGGGCAATGAGCAGTTCTTC.

This clone appeared once. The chain joins TRBV6-5 to TRBJ1-2, with TRBD1 matching over 10 bases. J gave up 4 bases and V 6 bases, and 8 bases lay outside the gene matches. CDR3 length equals 15 residues. The V gene's germline CDR1 is MNHEY and CDR2 SVGAGI. CDR3 residues: CASRPGTGDPYGYTF. The CDR3 DNA is TGTGCCAGCAGGCCCGGGACAGGGGATCCCTATGGCTACACCTTC.

V usage is TRBV10-3 and J usage is TRBJ1-2; 9 positions match TRBD1. J lost 8 bases, V lost 6 bases, and 7 bases had no gene match. This CDR3 region has 13 residues. From germline, CDR1 is ENHRY and CDR2 SYGVKD. The CDR3 loop reads CAISGQGSGGYTF. CDR3 in DNA: TGTGCCATCAGCGGACAGGGGTCCGGGGGCTACACCTTC.

The CDR3 reads CASSPGLAGEILLYNEQFF. CDR3 DNA sequence: TGTGCCAGCAGTCCGGGACTAGCGGGAGAGATTCTACTCTACAATGAGCAGTTCTTC. V is TRBV6-2 or TRBV6-3 and J is TRBJ2-1; 14 bases fit TRBD2. Germline V CDR1 and CDR2: MNHEY, SVGEGT. The CDR3 covers 19 residues. The V and J ends lost 5 bases and 3 bases, in that order; junction bases with no gene match: 12.

This chain joins TRBV27 and TRBJ1-3; D is undetermined. CDR1 MNHEY and CDR2 SMNVEV come from the germline V gene (reference sequence). Trimming took 6 bases from V and 4 from J, leaving 4 bases between them. This CDR3 spans 11 amino acids. DNA for the CDR3: TGTGCCAGCAGCCGGGGAAACACCATATATTTT. Translated, it gives CASSRGNTIYF.

The chain uses TRBV2 and TRBJ1-2; TRBD1 matches 7 bases. The germline V gene encodes CDR1 SNHLY and CDR2 FYNNEI. The CDR3 contains 15 residues. Trimming at V came to 1 base and at J to 7 bases, leaving 9 bases not matched to a gene. In DNA, the CDR3 is TGTGCCAGCAGTGAAGGGCCGACAGGGATTAGTGGCTACACCTTC. Its translation is CASSEGPTGISGYTF.

This sequence joins TRBV7-2 and TRBJ2-1, with 8 bases fitting TRBD2. The CDR3 totals 15 residues. Germline CDR1 is SGHTA and CDR2 is FQGNSA. V shed 1 base, J shed 9 bases, and the junction held 8 bases outside the gene matches. CDR3 loop: CASSLGGGRKAEQFF. The CDR3 nucleotides are TGTGCCAGCAGCTTAGGTGGCGGGAGGAAAGCTGAGCAGTTCTTC.

The V and J genes are TRBV7-2 and TRBJ2-7; 7 bases are a match to TRBD1. The J segment lost 4 bases and the V segment lost 5 bases, leaving 5 bases of the junction unmatched. CDR1 and CDR2 from the germline V gene are SGHTA and FQGNSA. The CDR3 has 13 residues. The CDR3 protein is CASSTQQGYEQYF. In nucleotides, the CDR3 is TGTGCCAGCAGCACGCAACAGGGGTACGAGCAGTACTTC.

The rearrangement uses TRBV15 and TRBJ1-1, with 8 bases aligning to TRBD1. CDR1 and CDR2 from the germline V gene are LNHNV and YYDKDF (reference sequence). The CDR3 extends over 16 amino acids. After removal of 4 bases from V and 0 bases from J, the junction contained 7 bases not matched to a gene. CDR3: CATSNDRGLMNTEAFF. The CDR3 DNA reads TGTGCCACCAGCAACGACAGGGGCCTCATGAACACTGAAGCTTTCTTT.